The 22 T cell receptor beta chains below all came from one sample that was sequenced in a study of cytomegalovirus exposure and HLA in healthy donors. Repertoires were generated with immunoSEQ multiplex PCR, while TCRdb's copy carries only in-frame clones and drops some. This table holds over 100,000 clones, approximately 91% found once. The sequenced sample was PBMCs. The receptors stem from a woman under 30 in good health and CMV-seronegative.

The chain recombines TRBV7-9 with TRBJ1-3; maybe TRBD1 (5 bases). Per the germline V gene, CDR1 is SEHNR and CDR2 is FQNEAQ (reference sequence). Trimming removed 5 bases at V and 1 base at J, with 15 bases between. This CDR3 has 16 residues. This CDR3 is CASSPPRGGSGNTIYF. In DNA form, the CDR3 reads TGTGCCAGCAGCCCCCCCCGGGGGGGGTCTGGAAACACCATATATTTT.

This chain uses TRBV5-1 with TRBJ1-1; D possibly corresponds to TRBD1 (5 bases). This CDR3 spans 14 amino acids. The germline gives CDR1 SGHRS, CDR2 YFSETQ. V lost 0 bases and J lost 1, with 7 bases in between. CDR3 protein: CASSLEGQNTEAFF. The CDR3 DNA sequence: TGCGCCAGCAGCTTGGAGGGGCAGAACACTGAAGCTTTCTTT.

The chain recombines TRBV4-3 with TRBJ1-2, with no clear D. This CDR3 has 15 amino acids. Germline loops: CDR1 LGHNA, CDR2 YSLEER. Trimming shortened V by 6 bases and J by 0 bases, and 14 bases separated the two germline ends. The CDR3 coding sequence is TGCGCCAGCAGAGTCGGCAGCGGGGCTAACTATGGCTACACCTTC. It yields the protein CASRVGSGANYGYTF.

The J gene is TRBJ2-1, the V gene TRBV4-2, with a possible D match to TRBD1 (5 bases). This CDR3 contains 16 residues. Germline V gene sequence: CDR1 LGHNA, CDR2 YNFKEQ. Trimming stripped 2 bases from V and 6 bases from J, with 17 bases between. CDR3 DNA: TGTGCCAGCAGCCAACGGTGGGTAGGGCAGGGCAATGAGCAGTTCTTC. This sequence encodes CASSQRWVGQGNEQFF.

The rearrangement joins TRBV18 to TRBJ2-1; 7 bases are shared with TRBD2. CDR1 KGHSH and CDR2 LQKENI come from the germline V gene. There are 17 residues in the CDR3. V shed 3 bases, J shed 9 bases, and the junction held 17 bases outside the gene matches. The CDR3 nucleotides are TGTGCCAGCTCACCTCCCGGAGGGGATCCGCGCGGGGGTGAGCAGTTCTTC. Its translation is CASSPPGGDPRGGEQFF.

This chain joins TRBV5-6 and TRBJ2-5; perhaps TRBD2 as D (5 bases). The V end lost 4 bases, the J end lost 4 bases, and 14 bases lay between the germline ends. The germline V gene has CDR1 SGHDT and CDR2 YYEEEE. There are 14 residues in the CDR3. Here the CDR3 reads CASSPLVSGETQYF. The CDR3 DNA is TGTGCCAGCAGCCCGCTCGTAAGCGGAGAGACCCAGTACTTC. Using reference TRBV5-6 and TRBJ2-5 for the parts outside the CDR3, the full variable domain is DAGVTQSPTHLIKTRGQQVTLRCSPKSGHDTVSWYQQALGQGPQFIFQYYEEEERQRGNFPDRFSGHQFPNYSSELNVNALLLGDSALYLCASSPLVSGETQYFGPGTRLLVL.

The sample holds one count of this clone. The J gene is TRBJ1-2, the V gene TRBV5-4; D may be TRBD1 (5 bases). In germline, CDR1 is SGHNT, CDR2 YYREEE (reference sequence). CDR3 length: 15 amino acids. Trimming took 0 bases from V and 3 from J, leaving 12 bases between them. CDR3 loop: CASSLDLGQYYGYTF. CDR3 DNA: TGTGCCAGCAGCTTGGATCTGGGGCAGTACTATGGCTACACCTTC.

The V gene is TRBV7-8, the J gene TRBJ1-2; 7 bases match TRBD1. The V and J ends lost 1 base and 4 bases, in that order; junction bases with no gene match: 3. The CDR3 is made up of 14 amino acids. The germline V gene encodes CDR1 SGHVS and CDR2 FQNEAQ. This chain's CDR3 is CASSLGQGLYGYTF. The CDR3 DNA sequence: TGTGCCAGCAGCTTAGGACAGGGACTCTATGGCTACACCTTC.

This chain links TRBV27 with TRBJ2-1, with 10 positions matching TRBD2. The CDR3 is 17 residues long. J was trimmed by 5 bases and V by 0 bases; bases with no gene match: 7. In germline, CDR1 is MNHEY, CDR2 SMNVEV (reference sequence). CDR3 DNA sequence: TGTGCCAGCAGTTTATCGGGGACTAGCGCCGACAACAATGAGCAGTTCTTC. Protein product: CASSLSGTSADNNEQFF.

V and J are TRBV29-1 and TRBJ2-7; maybe TRBD1 (6 bases). Germline CDR1 reads SQVTM; CDR2 reads ANQGSEA. V was clipped by 5 bases and J by 2 bases, with 16 bases between them. The CDR3 loop spans 14 amino acids. The CDR3 loop reads CSVTTTGKTYEQYF. The CDR3 DNA is TGCAGCGTTACCACTACAGGGAAGACCTACGAGCAGTACTTC.

This rearrangement joins TRBV30 to TRBJ1-5; maybe TRBD1 (5 bases). V shed 0 bases and J shed 3 bases, with 6 bases lying between them. The length of the CDR3 is 13 residues. CDR1 is GTSNPN, CDR2 SVGIG, per germline (reference sequence). CDR3 coding DNA: TGTGCCTGGAGTGTAGGGGTCAATCAGCCCCAGCATTTT. Protein: CAWSVGVNQPQHF.

V usage is TRBV7-9 and J usage is TRBJ2-5; D gene unclear. With 6 bases removed from V and 4 bases from J, the gap between germline ends came to 15 bases. Germline lookup yields CDR1 SEHNR and CDR2 FQNEAQ (reference sequence). The CDR3 extends over 14 amino acids. The chain's CDR3 is CASSKTNQAETQYF. CDR3 DNA sequence: TGTGCCAGCAGTAAAACAAACCAGGCAGAGACCCAGTACTTC.

Here the CDR3 reads CASSPSLGQGARLEQYF. CDR3 coding DNA: TGTGCCAGCAGTCCTTCCCTCGGACAGGGGGCGCGTCTCGAGCAGTACTTC. The chain carries TRBV28 and TRBJ2-7, with TRBD1 matching 11 bases. Germline trimming cut 5 bases from V and 6 bases from J; bases unmatched to any gene: 15. The CDR3 runs 17 residues. Germline lookup yields CDR1 MDHEN and CDR2 SYDVKM.

The chain has TRBV28 and TRBJ1-2, with a possible D match to TRBD1 (6 bases). This CDR3 is built from 15 residues. The V gene lost 5 bases and the J gene lost 0 bases, with 13 bases spanning the gap. Germline V gives CDR1 MDHEN, CDR2 SYDVKM. CDR3 DNA sequence: TGTGCCAGCAGTCCAGGGGTTTCACCTAACTATGGCTACACCTTC. It encodes CASSPGVSPNYGYTF.

The chain couples TRBV6-5 to TRBJ2-7, with a weak D call TRBD1 (5 bases). V was trimmed by 0 bases and J by 0 bases, leaving 12 bases between them. Germline V gene data show CDR1 as MNHEY and CDR2 as SVGAGI. This CDR3 is 16 amino acids long. For the CDR3, the DNA is TGTGCCAGCAGTTACTCGTCCGGACAAGACTCCTACGAGCAGTACTTC. Translation gives CASSYSSGQDSYEQYF.

The rearrangement uses TRBV30 and TRBJ1-1; tentative D call: TRBD1 (5 bases). The CDR3 has 13 residues. Trimming cost V 0 bases and J 5 bases, with 10 bases left between them. The germline CDR1 and CDR2 sequences are GTSNPN and SVGIG (reference sequence). CDR3 DNA sequence: TGTGCCTGGAGTGTCTTGGGGGGGACTGAAGCTTTCTTT. Translating it yields CAWSVLGGTEAFF.

Details on this clone: Other nucleotide sequences in the sample specify the same CDR3. The chain recombines TRBV6-5 with TRBJ1-1; 9 bases are shared with TRBD1. Germline CDR1 reads MNHEY; CDR2 reads SVGAGI. This CDR3 contains 15 residues. Unmatched junction bases numbered 3, after V lost 0 bases and J lost 4 bases. CDR3 coding DNA: TGTGCCAGCAGTTACTCGGGACAGGGCGGCACTGAAGCTTTCTTT. It translates to CASSYSGQGGTEAFF.

For the CDR3, the DNA is TGTGCCAGCAGCGTTTCGGGGGCAGATACGCAGTATTTT. Its protein product is CASSVSGADTQYF. The V call is TRBV9, the J call TRBJ2-3; the D gene is possibly TRBD2 (6 bases). Trimming shortened V by 2 bases and J by 4 bases, and 8 bases separated the two germline ends. CDR3 size: 13 residues. Germline-derived CDR1 and CDR2 are SGDLS and YYNGEE.

V is TRBV9 and J is TRBJ2-2; D might be TRBD2 (5 bases). Trimming took 4 bases from V and 6 from J, leaving 13 bases between them. Germline V gene lookup returns CDR1 SGDLS and CDR2 YYNGEE. The CDR3 sequence is 14 residues long. DNA of the CDR3: TGTGCCAGCAGCCTGGACGGGAAACCCGGGGAGCTGTTTTTT. It is translated as CASSLDGKPGELFF. Using reference TRBV9 and TRBJ2-2 for the parts outside the CDR3, the full variable domain is DSGVTQTPKHLITATGQRVTLRCSPRSGDLSVYWYQQSLDQGLQFLIQYYNGEERAKGNILERFSAQQFPDLHSELNLSSLELGDSALYFCASSLDGKPGELFFGEGSRLTVL.

This clone appeared a single time. The J gene is TRBJ2-6, the V gene TRBV9; 8 bases align to TRBD2. Germline CDR1 reads SGDLS; CDR2 reads YYNGEE. After removal of 0 bases from V and 0 bases from J, the junction contained 5 bases not matched to a gene. CDR3 length: 18 residues. CDR3 coding DNA: TGTGCCAGCAGCGTAGGCTGGCGGGGGGCCTCTGGGGCCAACGTCCTGACTTTC. It specifies CASSVGWRGASGANVLTF.

The rearrangement uses TRBV7-8 and TRBJ2-3; 9 nucleotides match TRBD2. This CDR3 region has 17 residues. Looked up from germline, CDR1 is SGHVS and CDR2 is FQNEAQ. The trim removed 4 bases at V and 6 bases at J, leaving 14 bases unmatched. The CDR3 protein is CASSSLAIAGVGDTQYF. CDR3 DNA: TGTGCCAGCAGCTCCCTCGCCATAGCGGGAGTCGGTGATACGCAGTATTTT.

The count of this clone is one. This sequence joins TRBV27 and TRBJ2-6; D is possibly TRBD1 (5 bases). Germline V gives CDR1 MNHEY, CDR2 SMNVEV (reference sequence). V gave up 5 bases and J gave up 0 bases, with 11 bases separating them. This CDR3 is 16 amino acids long. As DNA, the CDR3 is TGTGCCAGCAGTACAGGATGGACCTCTGGGGCCAACGTCCTGACTTTC. Translating gives CASSTGWTSGANVLTF.